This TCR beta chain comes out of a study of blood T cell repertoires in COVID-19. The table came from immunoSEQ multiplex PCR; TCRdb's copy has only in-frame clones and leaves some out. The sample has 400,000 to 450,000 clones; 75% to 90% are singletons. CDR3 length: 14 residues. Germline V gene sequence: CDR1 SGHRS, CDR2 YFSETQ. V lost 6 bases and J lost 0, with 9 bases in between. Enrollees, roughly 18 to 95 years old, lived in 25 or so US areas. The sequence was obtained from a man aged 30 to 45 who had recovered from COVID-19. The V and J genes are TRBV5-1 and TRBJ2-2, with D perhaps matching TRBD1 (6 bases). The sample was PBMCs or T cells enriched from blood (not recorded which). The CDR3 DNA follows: TGCGCCAGCAAGGGACAAACGAACACCGGGGAGCTGTTTTTT. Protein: CASKGQTNTGELFF.